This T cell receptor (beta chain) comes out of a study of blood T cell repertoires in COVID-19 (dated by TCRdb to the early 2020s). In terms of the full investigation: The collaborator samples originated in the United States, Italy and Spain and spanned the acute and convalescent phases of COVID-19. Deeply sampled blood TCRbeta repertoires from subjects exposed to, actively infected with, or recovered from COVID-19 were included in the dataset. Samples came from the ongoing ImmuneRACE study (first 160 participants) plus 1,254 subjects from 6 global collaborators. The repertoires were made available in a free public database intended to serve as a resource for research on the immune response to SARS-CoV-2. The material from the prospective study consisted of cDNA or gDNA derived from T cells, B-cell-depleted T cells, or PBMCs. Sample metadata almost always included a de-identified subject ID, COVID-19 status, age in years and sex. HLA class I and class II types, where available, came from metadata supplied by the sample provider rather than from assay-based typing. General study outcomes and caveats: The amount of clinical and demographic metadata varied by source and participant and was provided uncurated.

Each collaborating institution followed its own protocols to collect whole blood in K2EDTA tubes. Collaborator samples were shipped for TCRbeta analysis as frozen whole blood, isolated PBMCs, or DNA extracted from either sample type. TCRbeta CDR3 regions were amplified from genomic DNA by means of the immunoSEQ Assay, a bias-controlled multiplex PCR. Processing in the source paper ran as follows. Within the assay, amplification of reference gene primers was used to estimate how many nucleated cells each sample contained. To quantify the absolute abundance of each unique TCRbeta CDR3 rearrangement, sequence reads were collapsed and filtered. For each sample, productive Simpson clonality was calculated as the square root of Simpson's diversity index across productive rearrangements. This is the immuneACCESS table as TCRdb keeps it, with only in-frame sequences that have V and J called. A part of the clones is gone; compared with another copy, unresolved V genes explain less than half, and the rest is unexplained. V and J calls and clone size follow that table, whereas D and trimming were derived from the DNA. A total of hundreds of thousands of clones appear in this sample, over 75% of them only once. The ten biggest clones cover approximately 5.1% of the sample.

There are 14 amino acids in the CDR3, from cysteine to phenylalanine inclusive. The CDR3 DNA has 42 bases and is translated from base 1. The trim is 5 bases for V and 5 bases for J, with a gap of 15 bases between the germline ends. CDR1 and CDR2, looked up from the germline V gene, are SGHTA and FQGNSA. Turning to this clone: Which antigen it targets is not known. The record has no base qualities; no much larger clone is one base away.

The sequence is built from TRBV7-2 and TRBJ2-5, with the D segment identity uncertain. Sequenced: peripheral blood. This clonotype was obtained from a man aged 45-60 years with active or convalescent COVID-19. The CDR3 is CASSTHVGTETQYF. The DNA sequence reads TGTGCCAGCAGCACCCACGTCGGTACGGAGACCCAGTACTTC.